This T cell receptor (beta chain) was documented in a study of cytomegalovirus exposure and HLA in healthy donors. In regard to this clone: Its antigen is unidentified.

General study results and limits: By a later analysis, the bulk of CMV-associated TCR beta chains appeared HLA-restricted. An analysis was carried out at a later point. It showed that HLA-associated TCR beta chains were more clonally expanded than equally common non-associated chains. It was assumed in the presence/absence analyses that sequencing depth was roughly uniform across donors. Productive status was seen about 87% or about 30% of the time for most TCR beta V segments in an earlier analysis.

The length of the CDR3 is 18 residues. Trimming took 5 bases from V and 0 from J, leaving 23 bases between them. The V gene's germline CDR1 is SGHTA and CDR2 FQGNSA. The PCR had 60 Vbeta and 13 Jbeta primers. Measured with immunoSEQ multiplex PCR; TCRdb has only the in-frame clones, and not every one. This sample has 150,000 to 200,000 clones, with 75% to 85% found just once. This clonotype was sampled from a woman aged 18-35 years in good health and CMV-seropositive. The material sequenced was PBMCs. The chain has TRBV7-2 and TRBJ2-7; a possible D gene is TRBD2 (6 bases). CDR3 protein: CASSHPGRGGDSSYEQYF. The CDR3 nucleotides are TGTGCCAGCAGCCACCCGGGGCGCGGAGGGGATAGCTCCTACGAGCAGTACTTC.